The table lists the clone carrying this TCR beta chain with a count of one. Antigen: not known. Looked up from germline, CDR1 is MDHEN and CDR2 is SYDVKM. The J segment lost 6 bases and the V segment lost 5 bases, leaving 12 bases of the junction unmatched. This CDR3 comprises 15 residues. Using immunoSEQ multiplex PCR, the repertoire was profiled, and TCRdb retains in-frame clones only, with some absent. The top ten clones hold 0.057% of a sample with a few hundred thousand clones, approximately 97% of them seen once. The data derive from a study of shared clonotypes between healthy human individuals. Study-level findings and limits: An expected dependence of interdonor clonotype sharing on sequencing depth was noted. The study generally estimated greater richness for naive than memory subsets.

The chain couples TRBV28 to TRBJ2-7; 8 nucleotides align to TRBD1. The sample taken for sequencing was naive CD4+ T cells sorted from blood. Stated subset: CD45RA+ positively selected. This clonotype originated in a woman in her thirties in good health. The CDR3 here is CASSAHRGSVVEQYF. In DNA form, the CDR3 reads TGTGCCAGCAGTGCACACAGGGGGTCTGTGGTCGAGCAGTACTTC.